The 3 T cell receptor beta chains presented below share a single source sample, sequenced in a study of early T cells in non-severe SARS-CoV-2 infection. TCRdb reprocessed the 5' RACE reads via MiXCR and lists one record per CDR3 protein. The profile shows roughly 34,000 distinct CDR3 sequences, less than 7% of them singletons. The sample consisted of whole blood, taken at baseline. The receptors were gathered from an adult who was a healthcare worker with PCR-confirmed SARS-CoV-2 infection or an uninfected control (not recorded which).

The chain recombines TRBV2 with TRBJ1-5; the D gene is possibly TRBD1 (5 bases). Germline CDR1 and CDR2: SNHLY and FYNNEI. The CDR3 consists of 13 residues. V gave up 3 bases and J gave up 8 bases, with 11 bases separating them. The chain's CDR3 is CASSDEGIKPQHF. The DNA of the CDR3 is TGTGCCAGCAGTGACGAGGGGATTAAGCCCCAGCATTTT.

The rearrangement links TRBV21-1 to TRBJ2-2; the table assigns TRBD1, which was not confirmed against the DNA. TRBV21-1 is a pseudogene locus. The CDR3 extends over 17 amino acids. The CDR3 DNA is TGTGCCAGCAGCAGGGCACGGGGCCACCCTAACACCGGGGAGCTGTTTTTT. Encoded protein: CASSRARGHPNTGELFF.

This clonotype has at least ten counts. The chain recombines TRBV4-3 with TRBJ1-5; D is uncertain. The V end lost 5 bases, the J end lost 4 bases, and 15 bases lay between the germline ends. This CDR3 has 15 residues. Germline CDR1 LGHNA, CDR2 YSLEER. CDR3 protein: CASSLDGDWNQPQHF. The CDR3 DNA is TGCGCCAGCAGCTTAGACGGAGACTGGAATCAGCCCCAGCATTTT.